The sequence of this T cell receptor (beta chain) was determined in a study of blood T cell repertoires in COVID-19. The method was immunoSEQ multiplex PCR; TCRdb's version includes in-frame clones alone and lacks a portion of them. This sample has around 210,000 clones, with approximately 88% found just once. Germline V gene data show CDR1 as MDHEN and CDR2 as SYDVKM. V was cut by 5 bases and J by 4 bases, with 21 bases left in between. This CDR3 region has 16 residues. The sequenced sample consisted of PBMCs or T cells enriched from blood (not recorded which). This clonotype was sampled from a woman between 18 and 29 years old who had recovered from COVID-19. This chain connects TRBV28 to TRBJ2-7, with D possibly matching TRBD1 (6 bases). The CDR3 DNA is TGTGCCAGCAGTCTACCACAGGGCATAGGGGGTTACGAGCAGTACTTC. Protein product: CASSLPQGIGGYEQYF.